The clone carrying this T cell receptor (beta chain) appeared a single time. Antigen specificity is unknown. This sample was included in a study of T cell responses to AZD1222 COVID-19 vaccine. Points from the study as a whole: When two AZD1222 doses had been given, Spike-specific TCR breadth and depth rose. Clonal diversity was possibly underestimated; the donors were predominantly white British and more often female.

The assay was immunoSEQ multiplex PCR, and TCRdb's table has in-frame clones only and misses some. The sample has about 110,000 clones, roughly 88% seen once; the top ten hold around a sixth. This CDR3 region has 14 residues. Germline V gene lookup returns CDR1 MNHEY and CDR2 SVGEGT. Trimming pared 4 bases from V and 1 base from J, leaving 10 bases between. Here the sequenced sample was peripheral blood, taken on day 0 of AZD1222 vaccination. The chain recombines TRBV6-2 or TRBV6-3 with TRBJ1-1, with D uncertain. This clonotype originated in an adult in good health. Here the CDR3 DNA reads TGTGCCAGCAGTTCCCGACTTGGGAACACTGAAGCTTTCTTT. Its translation: CASSSRLGNTEAFF.